This T cell receptor (beta chain) derives from a study of blood T cell repertoires in COVID-19. Study in general: COVID-19 samples from acute and convalescent phases originated in the United States, Italy and Spain. From T cells, B-cell-depleted T cells, or PBMCs came the material, which was cDNA or gDNA.

V was clipped by 6 bases and J by 3 bases; unmatched bases: 10. The CDR3 sequence is 16 residues long. Germline assignment: CDR1 SNHLY and CDR2 FYNNEI. Original data processing: Nucleated cell number was recorded as an estimate derived from reference gene primer amplification. Measured with immunoSEQ multiplex PCR; TCRdb has only the in-frame clones, and not every one. V and J calls and clone size are those listed in that table; D and trimming were worked out from the DNA. The sample lists around 100,000 clones, over 75% occurring once. The rearrangement uses TRBV2 and TRBJ1-5, with 8 bases identical to TRBD1. Sample: peripheral blood. This receptor was taken from a human donor in a cohort sampled during active COVID-19. The CDR3 DNA is TGTGCCAGCAGAGAAAGGCGGACAGGGACCAATCAGCCCCAGCATTTT. It is translated as CASRERRTGTNQPQHF.